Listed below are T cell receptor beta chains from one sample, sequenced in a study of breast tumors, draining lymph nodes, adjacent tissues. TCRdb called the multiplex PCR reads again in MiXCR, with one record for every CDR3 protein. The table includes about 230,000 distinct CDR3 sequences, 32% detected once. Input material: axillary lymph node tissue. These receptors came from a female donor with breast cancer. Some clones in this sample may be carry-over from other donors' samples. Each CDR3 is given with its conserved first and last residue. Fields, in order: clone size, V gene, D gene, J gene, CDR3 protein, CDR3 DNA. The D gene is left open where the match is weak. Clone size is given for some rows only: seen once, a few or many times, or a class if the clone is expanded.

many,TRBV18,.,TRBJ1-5,CASSGTISNQPQHF,TGTGCCAGCTCAGGGACAATCAGCAATCAGCCCCAGCATTTT
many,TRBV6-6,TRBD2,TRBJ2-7,CASSLVGTSGNYEQYF,TGTGCCAGCAGCCTAGTTGGGACTAGCGGGAACTACGAGCAGTACTTC
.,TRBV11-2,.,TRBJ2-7,CASSLGGATSYEQYF,TGTGCCAGCAGCTTAGGGGGAGCCACCTCCTACGAGCAGTACTTC
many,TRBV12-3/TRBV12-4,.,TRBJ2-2,CASSSQITGELFF,TGTGCCAGCAGTTCCCAGATCACCGGGGAGCTGTTTTTT
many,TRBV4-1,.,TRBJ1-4,CASSQAPRATNEKLFF,TGCGCCAGCAGCCAAGCCCCCAGGGCAACTAATGAAAAACTGTTTTTT
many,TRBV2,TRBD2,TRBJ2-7,CASRGSGSRDEQYF,TGTGCCAGCAGGGGTAGCGGGAGCAGGGACGAGCAGTACTTC
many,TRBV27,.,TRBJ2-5,CASSFRPYQETQYF,TGTGCCAGCAGTTTTCGTCCGTACCAAGAGACCCAGTACTTC
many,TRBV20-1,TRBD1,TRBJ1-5,CSAPDRGSQPQHF,TGCAGTGCTCCAGACAGGGGTAGTCAGCCCCAGCATTTT
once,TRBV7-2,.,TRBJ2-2,CASSLTATGELFF,TGTGCCAGCAGCCTCACTGCGACAGGGGAGCTGTTTTTT
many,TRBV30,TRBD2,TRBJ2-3,CAWSVASGTDTQYF,TGTGCCTGGAGTGTAGCTAGCGGGACAGATACGCAGTATTTT
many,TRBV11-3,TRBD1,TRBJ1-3,CASSPGGTSGNTIYF,TGTGCCAGCAGCCCAGGGGGGACCTCTGGAAACACCATATATTTT
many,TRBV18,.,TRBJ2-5,CASSPGTGETQYF,TGTGCCAGCTCACCGGGTACGGGGGAGACCCAGTACTTC
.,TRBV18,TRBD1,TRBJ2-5,CASSPLGQGRQETQYF,TGTGCCAGCTCACCACTCGGACAGGGTAGACAAGAGACCCAGTACTTC
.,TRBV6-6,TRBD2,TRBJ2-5,CASSYPSGTDTGETQYF,TGTGCCAGCAGTTATCCTAGCGGGACGGACACCGGGGAGACCCAGTACTTC
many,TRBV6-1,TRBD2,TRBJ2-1,CASSGGAGVDEQFF,TGTGCCAGCAGTGGTGGAGCGGGAGTCGATGAGCAGTTCTTC
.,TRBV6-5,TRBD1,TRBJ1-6,CASSPAGQLGDSPLHF,TGTGCCAGCAGTCCAGCGGGACAGCTCGGAGATTCACCCCTCCACTTT
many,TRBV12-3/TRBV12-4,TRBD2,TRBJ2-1,CASRLAGSSYNEQFF,TGTGCCAGCAGATTAGCGGGGAGCTCCTACAATGAGCAGTTCTTC
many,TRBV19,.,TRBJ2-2,CASRLDINTGELFF,TGTGCCAGTAGATTGGACATCAACACCGGGGAGCTGTTTTTT
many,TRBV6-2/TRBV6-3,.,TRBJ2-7,CASSLELSYEQYF,TGTGCCAGCAGTTTGGAGCTATCCTACGAGCAGTACTTC
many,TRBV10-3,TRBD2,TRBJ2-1,CAISEESGSFGEQFF,TGTGCCATCAGTGAAGAAAGCGGGAGTTTTGGGGAGCAGTTCTTC
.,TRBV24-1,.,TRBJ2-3,CATSDLQSPTRQGCYF,TGTGCCACCAGTGATTTGCAGTCTCCTACGAGGCAGGGTTGCTATTTT
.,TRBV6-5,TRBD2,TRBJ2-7,CASRRGGYEQYF,TGTGCCAGCCGTCGGGGGGGCTACGAGCAGTACTTC
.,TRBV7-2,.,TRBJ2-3,CASSLDRGLTDTQYF,TGTGCCAGCAGCTTAGATCGGGGGCTTACAGATACGCAGTATTTT
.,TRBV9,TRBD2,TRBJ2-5,CASSVTVGSGRGTQYF,TGTGCCAGCAGCGTCACAGTAGGGAGCGGGAGGGGGACCCAGTACTTC
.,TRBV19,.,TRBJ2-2,CASSMGRAMSRELFF,TGTGCCAGTAGTATGGGCCGGGCCATGTCGAGGGAGCTGTTTTTT
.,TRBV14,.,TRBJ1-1,CASSLQRNTEAFF,TGTGCCAGCAGCCTCCAGAGGAACACTGAAGCTTTCTTT
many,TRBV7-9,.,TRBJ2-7,CASSSELLPYEQYF,TGTGCCAGCAGCTCTGAACTCCTACCCTACGAGCAGTACTTC
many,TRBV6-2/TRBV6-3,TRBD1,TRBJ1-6,CASSPGQGASYYNSPLHF,TGTGCCAGCAGCCCGGGACAGGGGGCTTCTTACTATAATTCACCCCTCCACTTT
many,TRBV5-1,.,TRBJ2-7,CASSWRVGEQYF,TGCGCCAGCAGTTGGCGGGTAGGCGAGCAGTACTTC
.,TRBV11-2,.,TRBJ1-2,CASSLEGLGGTGGYTF,TGTGCCAGCAGCCTAGAGGGTCTGGGAGGGACGGGCGGCTACACCTTC
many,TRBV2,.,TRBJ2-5,CASTGTLVGTQYF,TGTGCCAGCACGGGGACGTTAGTAGGGACCCAGTACTTC
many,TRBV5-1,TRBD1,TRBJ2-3,CASSQMGQGGTDTQYF,TGCGCCAGCAGCCAAATGGGACAGGGGGGCACAGATACGCAGTATTTT
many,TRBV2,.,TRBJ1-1,CASLPRGTPRMNTEAFF,TGTGCCAGTTTGCCCCGCGGGACACCGCGTATGAACACTGAAGCTTTCTTT
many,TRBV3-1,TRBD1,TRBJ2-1,CASSQVGQGRNEQFF,TGTGCCAGCAGCCAAGTGGGACAGGGGCGGAATGAGCAGTTCTTC
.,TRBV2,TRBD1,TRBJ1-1,CASSGGQGLTGAFF,TGTGCCAGCAGTGGGGGACAGGGCCTAACCGGAGCTTTCTTT
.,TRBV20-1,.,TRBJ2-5,CSARETGHYAQYF,TGCAGCGCTAGAGAGACAGGCCACTACGCGCAGTACTTC
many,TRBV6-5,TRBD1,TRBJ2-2,CASSHPPTGVNTGELFF,TGTGCCAGCAGTCACCCTCCCACAGGGGTCAACACCGGGGAGCTGTTTTTT
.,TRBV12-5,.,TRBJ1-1,CASGLGLNTEAFF,TGTGCTAGTGGTCTAGGACTCAACACTGAAGCTTTCTTT
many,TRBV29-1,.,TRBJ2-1,CSVEDSSRAPENEQFF,TGCAGCGTAGAAGACAGTTCCCGCGCCCCCGAGAATGAGCAGTTCTTC
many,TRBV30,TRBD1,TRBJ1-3,CAWAPGRGYGNTIYF,TGTGCCTGGGCCCCCGGCAGGGGGTACGGAAACACCATATATTTT
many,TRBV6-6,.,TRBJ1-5,CASSSTRGFSSPQHF,TGTGCCAGCAGCTCCACCCGGGGGTTCTCATCGCCCCAGCATTTT
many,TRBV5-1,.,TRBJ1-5,CASSLDTFSNQPQHF,TGCGCCAGCAGCTTGGACACTTTCAGCAATCAGCCCCAGCATTTT
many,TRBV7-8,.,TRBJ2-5,CASSSWGQAETQYF,TGTGCCAGCAGCTCGTGGGGCCAGGCAGAGACCCAGTACTTC
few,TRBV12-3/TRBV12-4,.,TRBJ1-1,CASSLSGSNTEAFF,TGTGCCAGCAGTTTATCGGGATCGAACACTGAAGCTTTCTTT
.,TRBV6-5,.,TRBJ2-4,CASRFDRLENIQYF,TGTGCCAGCAGATTTGACAGATTAGAAAACATTCAGTACTTC
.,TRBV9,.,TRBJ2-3,CAPSLQGVTDTQYF,TGTGCCCCAAGCCTACAAGGGGTCACAGATACGCAGTATTTT
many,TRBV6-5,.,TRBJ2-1,CASMERNEQFF,TGTGCCAGCATGGAAAGGAATGAGCAGTTCTTC
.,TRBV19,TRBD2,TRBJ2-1,CASRSLRPSGGISYNEQFF,TGTGCCAGTAGATCCCTGAGGCCTAGCGGAGGTATCTCCTACAATGAGCAGTTCTTC
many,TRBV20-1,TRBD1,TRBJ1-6,CSAGTGANSPLHF,TGCAGTGCAGGGACAGGGGCTAATTCACCCCTCCACTTT
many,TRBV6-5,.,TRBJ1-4,CASRHPATNEKLFF,TGTGCCAGCAGACACCCTGCAACTAATGAAAAACTGTTTTTT
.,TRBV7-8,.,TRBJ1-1,CASSLGGSEAFF,TGTGCCAGCAGCTTAGGGGGGTCTGAAGCTTTCTTT
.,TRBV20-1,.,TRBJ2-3,CSAQTGDTQYF,TGCAGTGCTCAAACGGGAGATACGCAGTATTTT
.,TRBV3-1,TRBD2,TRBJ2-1,CASSRVTETSGRYNEQFF,TGTGCCAGCAGCCGAGTGACCGAGACTAGCGGGAGGTACAATGAGCAGTTCTTC
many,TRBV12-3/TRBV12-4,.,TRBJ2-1,CASSLSRLGQFF,TGTGCCAGCAGTTTGTCCAGATTAGGGCAGTTCTTC